The rows below give T cell receptor beta chains drawn from one sample of a study of blood T cell repertoires in COVID-19. This table comes from immunoSEQ multiplex PCR, and its TCRdb copy is limited to in-frame clones, with some not included. The sample shows a few hundred thousand clones, around 89% of them seen only once. The material sequenced was PBMCs or T cells enriched from blood (not recorded which). These receptor sequences come from a young woman who had recovered from COVID-19. Both conserved end residues are part of each CDR3. A D gene is named only where the DNA matches it firmly. A row's size may be missing; if present it is once, few, many or a size class.

J gene: TRBJ1-1
V gene: TRBV14
clone size: .
D gene: .
CDR3 protein: CASSQDLGQNTEAFF
CDR3 DNA: TGTGCCAGCAGCCAAGATCTCGGACAGAACACTGAAGCTTTCTTT

J gene: TRBJ1-5
V gene: TRBV7-2
clone size: .
D gene: TRBD1
CDR3 protein: CASSSQGVNQPQHF
CDR3 DNA: TGTGCCAGCAGCTCACAGGGGGTCAATCAGCCCCAGCATTTT

J gene: TRBJ1-6
V gene: TRBV30
clone size: .
D gene: TRBD1
CDR3 protein: CAWSVWDRATDSPLHF
CDR3 DNA: TGTGCCTGGAGTGTCTGGGACAGGGCAACTGATTCACCCCTCCACTTT

J gene: TRBJ2-3
V gene: TRBV4-1
clone size: .
D gene: .
CDR3 protein: CASSQDLPDTQYF
CDR3 DNA: TGCGCCAGCAGCCAAGACCTACCAGATACGCAGTATTTT

J gene: TRBJ2-1
V gene: TRBV20-1
clone size: .
D gene: .
CDR3 protein: CSASPLAESSYNEQFF
CDR3 DNA: TGCAGTGCTAGTCCCTTAGCGGAAAGCTCCTACAATGAGCAGTTCTTC

J gene: TRBJ1-1
V gene: TRBV5-6
clone size: .
D gene: .
CDR3 protein: CASSFQGGTEAFF
CDR3 DNA: TGTGCCAGCAGCTTCCAGGGTGGCACTGAAGCTTTCTTT

J gene: TRBJ2-7
V gene: TRBV7-2
clone size: once
D gene: TRBD1
CDR3 protein: CASSYQPGTGVEQYF
CDR3 DNA: TGTGCCAGCAGCTACCAACCCGGGACAGGGGTCGAGCAGTACTTC

J gene: TRBJ2-1
V gene: TRBV5-1
clone size: .
D gene: TRBD2
CDR3 protein: CASSLVAGVNNEQFF
CDR3 DNA: TGCGCCAGCAGCTTGGTAGCGGGAGTGAACAATGAGCAGTTCTTC

J gene: TRBJ2-1
V gene: TRBV7-2
clone size: .
D gene: TRBD2
CDR3 protein: CASSLTSDSYNEQFF
CDR3 DNA: TGTGCCAGCAGCTTAACTAGCGACTCCTACAATGAGCAGTTCTTC

J gene: TRBJ1-4
V gene: TRBV28
clone size: .
D gene: .
CDR3 protein: CASSLSAGLNEKLFF
CDR3 DNA: TGTGCCAGCAGTTTATCTGCCGGTCTTAATGAAAAACTGTTTTTT

J gene: TRBJ2-7
V gene: TRBV5-4
clone size: .
D gene: TRBD2
CDR3 protein: CASSYERESYEQYF
CDR3 DNA: TGTGCCAGCAGCTACGAGCGGGAGTCCTACGAGCAGTACTTC

J gene: TRBJ2-5
V gene: TRBV7-9
clone size: .
D gene: .
CDR3 protein: CASSLGYRGLRETQYF
CDR3 DNA: TGTGCCAGCAGCTTAGGTTACAGGGGACTTCGTGAGACCCAGTACTTC

J gene: TRBJ1-2
V gene: TRBV18
clone size: .
D gene: .
CDR3 protein: CASSPSPGWSAGGYTF
CDR3 DNA: TGTGCCAGCTCACCAAGCCCCGGCTGGTCCGCGGGAGGCTACACCTTC

J gene: TRBJ2-3
V gene: TRBV9
clone size: .
D gene: TRBD1
CDR3 protein: CASSIQGATDTQYF
CDR3 DNA: TGTGCCAGCAGCATACAGGGGGCCACAGATACGCAGTATTTT

J gene: TRBJ1-2
V gene: TRBV7-8
clone size: .
D gene: .
CDR3 protein: CASSRDGGSYGYTF
CDR3 DNA: TGTGCCAGCAGCCGCGACGGGGGTAGCTATGGCTACACCTTC

J gene: TRBJ1-1
V gene: TRBV28
clone size: .
D gene: .
CDR3 protein: CASSSTTREAFF
CDR3 DNA: TGTGCCAGCAGTTCTACCACCCGAGAAGCTTTCTTT

J gene: TRBJ1-1
V gene: TRBV4-3
clone size: .
D gene: .
CDR3 protein: CASSQDLNSPSEAFF
CDR3 DNA: TGCGCCAGCAGCCAAGATTTAAATTCTCCGTCTGAAGCTTTCTTT

J gene: TRBJ2-7
V gene: TRBV2
clone size: .
D gene: TRBD1
CDR3 protein: CASRTGALYEQYF
CDR3 DNA: TGTGCCAGCAGGACAGGGGCCCTCTACGAGCAGTACTTC

J gene: TRBJ2-1
V gene: TRBV2
clone size: .
D gene: TRBD2
CDR3 protein: CASSISGRNEQFF
CDR3 DNA: TGTGCCAGCAGTATCTCCGGGAGGAATGAGCAGTTCTTC

J gene: TRBJ2-7
V gene: TRBV2
clone size: .
D gene: .
CDR3 protein: CASSASQRREQYF
CDR3 DNA: TGTGCCAGCAGTGCTTCTCAGCGACGTGAGCAGTACTTC

J gene: TRBJ2-1
V gene: TRBV7-9
clone size: once
D gene: TRBD2
CDR3 protein: CASSYSGGSHNEQFF
CDR3 DNA: TGTGCCAGCAGCTATTCGGGGGGTAGCCACAATGAGCAGTTCTTC

J gene: TRBJ2-1
V gene: TRBV7-3
clone size: .
D gene: .
CDR3 protein: CASSLRSQGSYNEQFF
CDR3 DNA: TGTGCCAGCAGCTTACGGTCGCAGGGCTCCTACAATGAGCAGTTCTTC

J gene: TRBJ1-1
V gene: TRBV4-3
clone size: .
D gene: .
CDR3 protein: CASSQDRNTEAFF
CDR3 DNA: TGCGCCAGCAGCCAAGATAGAAACACTGAAGCTTTCTTT

J gene: TRBJ1-1
V gene: TRBV28
clone size: .
D gene: .
CDR3 protein: CASRQLNMNTEAFF
CDR3 DNA: TGTGCCAGCCGACAGCTCAACATGAACACTGAAGCTTTCTTT

J gene: TRBJ2-5
V gene: TRBV5-4
clone size: .
D gene: .
CDR3 protein: CASSLLQGGGGTQYF
CDR3 DNA: TGTGCCAGCAGCTTGTTACAGGGGGGAGGGGGGACCCAGTACTTC

J gene: TRBJ2-5
V gene: TRBV28
clone size: few
D gene: TRBD1
CDR3 protein: CASSLPGQTMETQYF
CDR3 DNA: TGTGCCAGCAGTTTGCCGGGACAGACGATGGAGACCCAGTACTTC

J gene: TRBJ1-1
V gene: TRBV19
clone size: .
D gene: TRBD1
CDR3 protein: CASRTSGTGARTEAFF
CDR3 DNA: TGTGCCAGTAGGACCTCCGGGACAGGGGCTCGCACTGAAGCTTTCTTT

J gene: TRBJ2-6
V gene: TRBV5-1
clone size: .
D gene: .
CDR3 protein: CASSSISQGAGANVLTF
CDR3 DNA: TGCGCCAGCAGCTCCATTTCACAGGGTGCTGGGGCCAACGTCCTGACTTTC

J gene: TRBJ1-2
V gene: TRBV6-5
clone size: .
D gene: .
CDR3 protein: CASSYNVPANYGYTF
CDR3 DNA: TGTGCCAGCAGTTACAACGTCCCAGCTAACTATGGCTACACCTTC

J gene: TRBJ2-1
V gene: TRBV24-1
clone size: .
D gene: TRBD1
CDR3 protein: CATSDEERGGKQFF
CDR3 DNA: TGTGCCACCAGTGATGAAGAAAGAGGGGGCAAGCAGTTCTTC

J gene: TRBJ1-4
V gene: TRBV19
clone size: .
D gene: .
CDR3 protein: CASSNTENEKLFF
CDR3 DNA: TGTGCCAGTAGTAACACAGAAAATGAAAAACTGTTTTTT

J gene: TRBJ1-1
V gene: TRBV4-2
clone size: .
D gene: .
CDR3 protein: CASSHRRRDTEAFF
CDR3 DNA: TGTGCCAGCAGCCACCGACGACGGGACACTGAAGCTTTCTTT

J gene: TRBJ1-5
V gene: TRBV3-1/TRBV3-2
clone size: once
D gene: .
CDR3 protein: CASSQRINQPQHF
CDR3 DNA: TGTGCCAGCAGCCAGCGAATTAATCAGCCCCAGCATTTT

J gene: TRBJ2-7
V gene: TRBV7-2
clone size: .
D gene: TRBD2
CDR3 protein: CASSFGLAGGTYEQYF
CDR3 DNA: TGTGCCAGCAGCTTCGGACTAGCGGGAGGTACCTACGAGCAGTACTTC

J gene: TRBJ2-1
V gene: TRBV7-9
clone size: .
D gene: .
CDR3 protein: CASSLSGRLTYNEQFF
CDR3 DNA: TGTGCCAGCAGCTTATCGGGTAGGCTAACCTACAATGAGCAGTTCTTC

J gene: TRBJ2-7
V gene: TRBV27
clone size: .
D gene: TRBD1
CDR3 protein: CASKGTGDYEQYF
CDR3 DNA: TGTGCCAGCAAGGGGACAGGGGACTACGAGCAGTACTTC

J gene: TRBJ2-2
V gene: TRBV13
clone size: .
D gene: .
CDR3 protein: CASSADPWEQGTYTGELFF
CDR3 DNA: TGTGCCAGCAGCGCCGACCCCTGGGAGCAGGGGACATACACCGGGGAGCTGTTTTTT

J gene: TRBJ1-5
V gene: TRBV6-1
clone size: .
D gene: .
CDR3 protein: CASSEALGGRNQPQHF
CDR3 DNA: TGTGCCAGCAGTGAAGCGCTGGGGGGGAGGAATCAGCCCCAGCATTTT

J gene: TRBJ2-1
V gene: TRBV28
clone size: .
D gene: .
CDR3 protein: CASSLPPRTPLRYNEQFF
CDR3 DNA: TGTGCCAGCAGTTTACCACCTCGAACCCCCCTTAGATACAATGAGCAGTTCTTC

J gene: TRBJ1-2
V gene: TRBV11-2
clone size: .
D gene: .
CDR3 protein: CASSLGRVDGYTF
CDR3 DNA: TGTGCCAGCAGCTTAGGCAGGGTGGATGGCTACACCTTC

J gene: TRBJ1-4
V gene: TRBV19
clone size: .
D gene: .
CDR3 protein: CASSIGAGTNEKLFF
CDR3 DNA: TGTGCCAGTAGTATAGGGGCTGGGACTAATGAAAAACTGTTTTTT

J gene: TRBJ1-5
V gene: TRBV6-6
clone size: .
D gene: TRBD1
CDR3 protein: CASRTGGYGNQPQHF
CDR3 DNA: TGTGCCAGCAGGACAGGGGGGTATGGCAATCAGCCCCAGCATTTT

J gene: TRBJ1-2
V gene: TRBV30
clone size: .
D gene: TRBD1
CDR3 protein: CAWNRGSDYGYTF
CDR3 DNA: TGTGCCTGGAACAGGGGGTCCGACTATGGCTACACCTTC

J gene: TRBJ2-7
V gene: TRBV27
clone size: .
D gene: .
CDR3 protein: CASSLSGGATYEQYF
CDR3 DNA: TGTGCCAGCAGTTTATCTGGCGGGGCTACCTACGAGCAGTACTTC

J gene: TRBJ1-1
V gene: TRBV5-1
clone size: once
D gene: TRBD1
CDR3 protein: CASSRGTGGARNTEAFF
CDR3 DNA: TGCGCCAGCAGCCGGGGGACAGGGGGCGCGAGGAACACTGAAGCTTTCTTT

J gene: TRBJ1-1
V gene: TRBV28
clone size: .
D gene: TRBD1
CDR3 protein: CASSLLPGQRNTEAFF
CDR3 DNA: TGTGCCAGCAGTTTATTGCCGGGACAGAGGAACACTGAAGCTTTCTTT

J gene: TRBJ2-5
V gene: TRBV4-1
clone size: .
D gene: TRBD2
CDR3 protein: CASSLRASGRARETQYF
CDR3 DNA: TGCGCCAGCAGCCTCCGGGCTAGCGGGAGGGCCCGAGAGACCCAGTACTTC

J gene: TRBJ2-1
V gene: TRBV4-1
clone size: .
D gene: TRBD2
CDR3 protein: CASSRKTSGSNEQFF
CDR3 DNA: TGCGCCAGCAGCCGGAAGACTAGCGGGAGTAATGAGCAGTTCTTC

J gene: TRBJ1-5
V gene: TRBV2
clone size: .
D gene: TRBD1
CDR3 protein: CASRNPGQASNQPQHF
CDR3 DNA: TGTGCCAGCAGGAACCCGGGACAGGCGAGCAATCAGCCCCAGCATTTT

J gene: TRBJ2-7
V gene: TRBV7-9
clone size: few
D gene: .
CDR3 protein: CASSLDYETYEQYF
CDR3 DNA: TGTGCCAGCAGCTTAGACTATGAGACCTACGAGCAGTACTTC

J gene: TRBJ1-2
V gene: TRBV2
clone size: .
D gene: .
CDR3 protein: CASRGLGDNYGYTF
CDR3 DNA: TGTGCCAGCAGGGGTCTAGGGGATAACTATGGCTACACCTTC

J gene: TRBJ1-5
V gene: TRBV19
clone size: .
D gene: .
CDR3 protein: CASSLAGGSNQPQHF
CDR3 DNA: TGTGCCAGTAGCTTAGCCGGGGGGTCCAATCAGCCCCAGCATTTT

J gene: TRBJ1-6
V gene: TRBV27
clone size: .
D gene: TRBD1
CDR3 protein: CASSATGGGSPLHF
CDR3 DNA: TGTGCCAGCAGCGCCACAGGGGGTGGATCACCCCTCCACTTT

J gene: TRBJ1-2
V gene: TRBV27
clone size: .
D gene: .
CDR3 protein: CASTKPPGSQPNYGYTF
CDR3 DNA: TGTGCCAGCACCAAGCCTCCGGGGTCCCAACCTAACTATGGCTACACCTTC

J gene: TRBJ1-2
V gene: TRBV24-1
clone size: once
D gene: TRBD1
CDR3 protein: CATSDPGQSYGYTF
CDR3 DNA: TGTGCCACCAGTGATCCGGGACAGAGCTATGGCTACACCTTC

J gene: TRBJ2-7
V gene: TRBV28
clone size: once
D gene: .
CDR3 protein: CASSYTGNYEQYF
CDR3 DNA: TGTGCCAGCAGTTATACAGGGAACTACGAGCAGTACTTC

J gene: TRBJ1-4
V gene: TRBV7-9
clone size: .
D gene: TRBD1
CDR3 protein: CASSETGTNEKLFF
CDR3 DNA: TGTGCCAGCAGCGAGACAGGGACTAATGAAAAACTGTTTTTT

J gene: TRBJ1-6
V gene: TRBV6-6
clone size: .
D gene: .
CDR3 protein: CASRTTRAPLHF
CDR3 DNA: TGTGCCAGCAGAACTACTCGGGCACCCCTCCACTTT

J gene: TRBJ1-2
V gene: TRBV11-3
clone size: .
D gene: TRBD1
CDR3 protein: CASSNQGDGYTF
CDR3 DNA: TGTGCCAGCAGTAATCAGGGGGATGGCTACACCTTC